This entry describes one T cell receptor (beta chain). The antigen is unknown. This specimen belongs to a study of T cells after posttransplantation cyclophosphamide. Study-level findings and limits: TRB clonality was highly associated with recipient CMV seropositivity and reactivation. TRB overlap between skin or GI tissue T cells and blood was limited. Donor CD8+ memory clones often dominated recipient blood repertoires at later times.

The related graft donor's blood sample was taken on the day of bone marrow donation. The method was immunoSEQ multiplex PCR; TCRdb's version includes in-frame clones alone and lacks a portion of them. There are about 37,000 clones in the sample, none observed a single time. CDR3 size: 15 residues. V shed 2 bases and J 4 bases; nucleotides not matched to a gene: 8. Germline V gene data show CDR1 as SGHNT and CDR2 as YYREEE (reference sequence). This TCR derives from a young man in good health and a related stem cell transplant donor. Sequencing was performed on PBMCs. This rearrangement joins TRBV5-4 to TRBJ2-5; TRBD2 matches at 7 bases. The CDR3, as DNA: TGTGCCAGCAGCTTTGGGAGGGGTGTGAGAGAGACCCAGTACTTC. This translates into CASSFGRGVRETQYF.